This T cell receptor (beta chain) was captured in a study of blood T cells in healthy people across ages. Study-level points and caveats: With unsorted PBMCs, a conclusive comparison of naive versus antigen-experienced cells was not possible.

Germline V lookup: CDR1 DFQATT, CDR2 SNEGSKA (reference sequence). Trimming at V came to 3 bases and at J to 3 bases, leaving 2 bases not matched to a gene. The CDR3 totals 14 residues. Total RNA was extracted at no less than 5.5 micrograms per sample. This clonotype was seen only once. As yet, its antigen is unknown. A sample-barcoded 5' primer and a J-beta primer mix were used in a second PCR of roughly 7 to 11 cycles. Every molecule of cDNA carried a tag from a template-switch adaptor with 12 random nucleotides. Samples each returned at least 2.5 million CDR3-containing paired-end reads. From the 5' RACE reads, TCRdb called clonotypes with MiXCR, one entry per CDR3 protein. The sample has some 1.5 million distinct CDR3 sequences, 28% seen once.

The genes are TRBV20-1 and TRBJ2-2; the match to TRBD1 covers 9 bases. The sample consisted of blood. The source of this sequence is a woman in her twenties or thirties in good health. The CDR3 region is CSARDRGYTGELFF. The CDR3 nucleotides are TGCAGTGCTAGGGACAGGGGCTACACCGGGGAGCTGTTTTTT.